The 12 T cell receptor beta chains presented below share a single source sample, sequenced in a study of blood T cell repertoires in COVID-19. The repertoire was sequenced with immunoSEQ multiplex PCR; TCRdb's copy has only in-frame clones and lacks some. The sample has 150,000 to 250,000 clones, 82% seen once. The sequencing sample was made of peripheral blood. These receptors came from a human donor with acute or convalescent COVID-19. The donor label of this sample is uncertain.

CDR3 protein: CASSSPLTSGLLQYF. CDR3 sequence (DNA): TGTGCCAGCAGCTCTCCCCTTACTAGCGGGCTCCTCCAGTACTTC. This chain uses TRBV28 with TRBJ2-7, with 9 bases lining up with TRBD2. The junction had 16 bases not matched to a gene; V was cut back by 6 bases and J by 10 bases. The CDR3 has 15 residues. Germline CDR1 is MDHEN and CDR2 is SYDVKM. The entire variable domain, with the rest obtained from reference TRBV28 and TRBJ2-7, is as follows: DVKVTQSSRYLVKRTGEKVFLECVQDMDHENMFWYRQDPGLGLRLIYFSYDVKMKEKGDIPEGYSVSREKKERFSLILESASTNQTSMYLCASSSPLTSGLLQYFGPGTRLTVT.

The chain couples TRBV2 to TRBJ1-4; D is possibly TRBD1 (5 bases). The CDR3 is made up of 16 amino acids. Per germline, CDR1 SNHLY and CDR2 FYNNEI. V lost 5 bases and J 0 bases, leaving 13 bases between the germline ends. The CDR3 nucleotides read TGTGCCAGCAGTCTTGACAGAGTAGCAACTAATGAAAAACTGTTTTTT. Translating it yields CASSLDRVATNEKLFF.

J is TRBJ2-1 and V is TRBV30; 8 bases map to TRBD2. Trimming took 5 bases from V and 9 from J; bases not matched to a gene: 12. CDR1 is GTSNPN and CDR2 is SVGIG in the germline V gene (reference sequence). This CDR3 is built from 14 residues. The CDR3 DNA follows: TGTGCCTGGGGTAAAGGACTAGCTCTAGGTGAGCAGTTCTTC. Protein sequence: CAWGKGLALGEQFF. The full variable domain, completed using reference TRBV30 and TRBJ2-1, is SQTIHQWPATLVQPVGSPLSLECTVEGTSNPNLYWYRQAAGRGLQLLFYSVGIGQISSEVPQNLSASRPQDRQFILSSKKLLLSDSGFYLCAWGKGLALGEQFFGPGTRLTVL.

CDR3 DNA: TGTGCCAGCAGCTATTTAGCGGGAGGGGTAGATACGCAGTATTTT. It encodes CASSYLAGGVDTQYF. The genes are TRBV4-2 and TRBJ2-3; 11 bases align to TRBD2. The V segment lost 5 bases and the J segment 5 bases; nucleotides outside the gene matches: 6. The CDR3 runs to 15 residues. Germline CDR1 is LGHNA and CDR2 is YNFKEQ.

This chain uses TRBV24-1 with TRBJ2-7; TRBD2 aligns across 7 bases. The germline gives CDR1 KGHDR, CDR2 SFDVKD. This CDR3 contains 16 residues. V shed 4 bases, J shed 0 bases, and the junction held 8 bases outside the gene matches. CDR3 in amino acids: CATSDPSGTGSYEQYF. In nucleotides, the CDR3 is TGTGCCACCAGTGACCCAAGCGGGACCGGCTCCTACGAGCAGTACTTC.

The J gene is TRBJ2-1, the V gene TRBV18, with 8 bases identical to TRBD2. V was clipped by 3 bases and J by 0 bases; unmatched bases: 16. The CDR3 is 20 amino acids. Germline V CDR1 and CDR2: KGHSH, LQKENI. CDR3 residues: CASSPTDSTSVRSSYNEQFF. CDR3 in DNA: TGTGCCAGCTCACCGACCGACTCGACTAGCGTCCGCAGCTCCTACAATGAGCAGTTCTTC. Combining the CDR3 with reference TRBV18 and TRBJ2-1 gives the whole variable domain NAGVMQNPRHLVRRRGQEARLRCSPMKGHSHVYWYRQLPEEGLKFMVYLQKENIIDESGMPKERFSAEFPKEGPSILRIQQVVRGDSAAYFCASSPTDSTSVRSSYNEQFFGPGTRLTVL.

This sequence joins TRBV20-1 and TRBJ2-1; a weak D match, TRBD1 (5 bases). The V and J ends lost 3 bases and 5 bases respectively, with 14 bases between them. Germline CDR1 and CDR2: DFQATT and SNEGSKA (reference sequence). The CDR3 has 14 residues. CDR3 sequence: CSASWAGQDNEQFF. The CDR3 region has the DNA TGCAGTGCTAGTTGGGCAGGGCAAGACAATGAGCAGTTCTTC.

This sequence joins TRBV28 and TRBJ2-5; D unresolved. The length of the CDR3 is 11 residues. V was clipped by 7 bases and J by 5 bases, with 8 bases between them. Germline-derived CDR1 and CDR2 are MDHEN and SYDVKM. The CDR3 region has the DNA TGTGCCAGCACCTACCGGGAGACCCAGTACTTC. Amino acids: CASTYRETQYF.

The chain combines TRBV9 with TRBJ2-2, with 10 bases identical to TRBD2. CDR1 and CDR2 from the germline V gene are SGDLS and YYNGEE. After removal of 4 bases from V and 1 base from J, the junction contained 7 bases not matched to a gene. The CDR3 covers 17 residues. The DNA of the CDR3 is TGTGCCAGCAGCCTATCCCCTAGCGGGGGGAACACCGGGGAGCTGTTTTTT. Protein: CASSLSPSGGNTGELFF.

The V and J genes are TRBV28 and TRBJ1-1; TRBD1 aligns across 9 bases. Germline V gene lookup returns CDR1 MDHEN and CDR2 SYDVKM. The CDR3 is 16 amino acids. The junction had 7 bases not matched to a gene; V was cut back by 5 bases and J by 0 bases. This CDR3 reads CASSADRGKVNTEAFF. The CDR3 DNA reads TGTGCCAGCAGTGCCGACAGGGGGAAGGTGAACACTGAAGCTTTCTTT.

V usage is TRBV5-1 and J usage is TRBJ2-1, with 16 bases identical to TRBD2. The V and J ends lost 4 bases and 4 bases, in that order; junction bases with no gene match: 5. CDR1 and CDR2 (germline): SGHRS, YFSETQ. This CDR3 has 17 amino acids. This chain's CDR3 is CASSTGLAGGPYNEQFF. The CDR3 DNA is TGCGCCAGCAGCACGGGACTAGCGGGAGGGCCGTACAATGAGCAGTTCTTC. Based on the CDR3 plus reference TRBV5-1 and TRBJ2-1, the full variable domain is KAGVTQTPRYLIKTRGQQVTLSCSPISGHRSVSWYQQTPGQGLQFLFEYFSETQRNKGNFPGRFSGRQFSNSRSEMNVSTLELGDSALYLCASSTGLAGGPYNEQFFGPGTRLTVL.

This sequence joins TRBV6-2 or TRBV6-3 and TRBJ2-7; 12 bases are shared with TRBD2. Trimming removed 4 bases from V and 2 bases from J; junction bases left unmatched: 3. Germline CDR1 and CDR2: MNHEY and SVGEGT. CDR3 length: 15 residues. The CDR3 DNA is TGTGCCAGCAGTTGGCGGACTAGCGGGACCTACGAGCAGTACTTC. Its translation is CASSWRTSGTYEQYF.